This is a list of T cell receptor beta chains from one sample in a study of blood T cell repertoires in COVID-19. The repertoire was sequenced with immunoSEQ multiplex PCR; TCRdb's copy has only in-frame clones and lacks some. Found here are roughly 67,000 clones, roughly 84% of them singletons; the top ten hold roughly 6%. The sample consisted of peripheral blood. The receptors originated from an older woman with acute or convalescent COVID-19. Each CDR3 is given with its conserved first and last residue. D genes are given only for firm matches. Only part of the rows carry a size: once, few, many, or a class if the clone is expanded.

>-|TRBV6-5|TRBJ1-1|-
CASSYGRNTEAFF
TGTGCCAGCAGTTATGGGAGGAACACTGAAGCTTTCTTT
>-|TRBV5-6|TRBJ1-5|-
CASSAQGNSNQPQHF
TGTGCCAGCAGCGCACAGGGAAATAGCAATCAGCCCCAGCATTTT
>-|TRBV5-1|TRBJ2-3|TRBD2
CASSLGQRGADTQYF
TGCGCCAGCAGCTTGGGCCAGCGGGGGGCAGATACGCAGTATTTT
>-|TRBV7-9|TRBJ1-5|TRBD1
CASRSGTGGENQPQHF
TGTGCCAGCAGATCCGGGACAGGGGGAGAAAATCAGCCCCAGCATTTT
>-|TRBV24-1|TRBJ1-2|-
CATSDQGLGYTF
TGTGCCACCAGTGACCAGGGTCTGGGCTACACCTTC
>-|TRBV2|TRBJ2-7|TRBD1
CASNFLGTGDEQYF
TGTGCCAGCAACTTCCTCGGGACAGGAGACGAGCAGTACTTC
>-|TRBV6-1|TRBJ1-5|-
CASSDLAQQPQHF
TGTGCCAGCAGTGATTTGGCACAACAGCCCCAGCATTTT
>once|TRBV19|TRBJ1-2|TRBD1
CASAPTGGNGYTF
TGTGCCAGTGCCCCGACAGGGGGGAATGGCTACACCTTC
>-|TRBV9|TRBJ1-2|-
CASSVEVQGLGGYTF
TGTGCCAGCAGCGTAGAGGTCCAGGGGCTGGGTGGCTACACCTTC
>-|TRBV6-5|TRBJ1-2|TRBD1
CASRNTGAAGYTF
TGTGCCAGCAGAAACACAGGGGCGGCTGGCTACACCTTC
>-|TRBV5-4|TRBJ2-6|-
CASSFYGANVLTF
TGTGCCAGCAGCTTCTATGGGGCCAACGTCCTGACTTTC
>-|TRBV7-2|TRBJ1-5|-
CASSLGRGNQPQHF
TGTGCCAGCAGCTTAGGGAGGGGTAATCAGCCCCAGCATTTT
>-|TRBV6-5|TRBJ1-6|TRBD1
CASSYDRGNSPLHF
TGTGCCAGCAGTTACGACAGGGGTAATTCACCCCTCCACTTT
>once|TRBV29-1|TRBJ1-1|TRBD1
CSVTKLTGTEAFF
TGCAGCGTTACTAAACTGACAGGGACTGAAGCTTTCTTT
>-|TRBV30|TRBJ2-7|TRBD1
CAWTPSLWQGAYF
TGTGCCTGGACTCCTTCGTTGTGGCAGGGGGCTTACTTC
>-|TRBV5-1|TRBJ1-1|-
CASSFWQGLNTEAFF
TGCGCCAGCAGCTTCTGGCAGGGGCTGAACACTGAAGCTTTCTTT
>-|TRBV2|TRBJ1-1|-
CASRMDSALNTEAFF
TGTGCCAGCAGGATGGACAGTGCATTGAACACTGAAGCTTTCTTT
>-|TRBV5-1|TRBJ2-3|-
CASSLGDRAGRSDTQYF
TGCGCCAGCAGCTTGGGGGACAGAGCAGGGAGGTCGGATACGCAGTATTTT
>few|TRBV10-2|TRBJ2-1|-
CASSDLAEQFF
TGCGCCAGCAGTGACTTAGCGGAGCAGTTCTTC
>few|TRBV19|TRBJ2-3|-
CASSVGHTDTQYF
TGTGCCAGTAGTGTAGGGCACACAGATACGCAGTATTTT
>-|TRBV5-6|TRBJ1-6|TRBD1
CASSLVGTGTGGRSPLHF
TGTGCCAGCAGCTTGGTCGGAACCGGGACAGGGGGCCGATCACCCCTCCACTTT
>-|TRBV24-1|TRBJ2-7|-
CATSGNQGNEQYF
TGTGCCACCAGTGGCAATCAGGGTAACGAGCAGTACTTC
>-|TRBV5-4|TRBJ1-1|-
CASSLVSGGAFF
TGTGCCAGCAGCTTGGTTAGCGGGGGCGCTTTCTTT
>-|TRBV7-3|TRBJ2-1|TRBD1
CASSRDSYNEQFF
TGTGCCAGCAGCCGGGACAGCTACAATGAGCAGTTCTTC
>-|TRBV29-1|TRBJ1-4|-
CSVVGRNEKLFF
TGCAGCGTTGTAGGGAGAAATGAAAAACTGTTTTTT
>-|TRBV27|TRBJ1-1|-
CASRLGNTEAFF
TGTGCCAGCAGGCTAGGGAACACTGAAGCTTTCTTT
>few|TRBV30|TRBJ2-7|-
CAWSAGGWYEQYF
TGTGCCTGGAGTGCAGGGGGGTGGTACGAGCAGTACTTC
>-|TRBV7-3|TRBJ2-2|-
CASSYSPTGELFF
TGTGCCAGCAGCTACAGCCCGACCGGGGAGCTGTTTTTT
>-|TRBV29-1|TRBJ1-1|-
CSVVGGGTEAFF
TGCAGCGTTGTTGGGGGGGGAACTGAAGCTTTCTTT
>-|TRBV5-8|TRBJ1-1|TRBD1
CASSWDRVYTEAFF
TGTGCCAGCAGCTGGGACAGGGTGTACACTGAAGCTTTCTTT
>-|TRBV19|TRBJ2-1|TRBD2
CASSSDSGMYNEQFF
TGTGCCAGTAGTTCCGATAGCGGGATGTACAATGAGCAGTTCTTC
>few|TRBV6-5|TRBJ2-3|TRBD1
CASSWRTGWADTQYF
TGTGCCAGCAGTTGGCGGACAGGATGGGCAGATACGCAGTATTTT
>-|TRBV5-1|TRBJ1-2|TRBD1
CASSLEWTGDYGYTF
TGCGCCAGCAGCTTGGAATGGACAGGAGACTATGGCTACACCTTC
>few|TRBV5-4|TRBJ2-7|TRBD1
CASSKPGQGAQEQYF
TGTGCCAGCAGCAAACCGGGACAGGGGGCGCAGGAGCAGTACTTC
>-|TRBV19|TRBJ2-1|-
CASSGGYNYNEQFF
TGTGCCAGTAGCGGAGGTTATAATTACAATGAGCAGTTCTTC
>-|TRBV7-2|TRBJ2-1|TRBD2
CASSLGGGAVNEQFF
TGTGCCAGCAGCTTAGGCGGGGGGGCGGTCAATGAGCAGTTCTTC
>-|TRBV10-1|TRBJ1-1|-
CASSEIGNTEAFF
TGCGCCAGCAGTGAGATCGGGAACACTGAAGCTTTCTTT
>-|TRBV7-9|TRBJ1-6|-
CASSLAASSEGEPYSPLHF
TGTGCCAGCAGCTTAGCAGCGAGTTCAGAGGGTGAGCCTTATTCACCCCTCCACTTT
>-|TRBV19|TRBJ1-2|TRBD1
CASRPQTGVGYGYTF
TGTGCCAGTAGACCTCAGACAGGGGTGGGCTATGGCTACACCTTC
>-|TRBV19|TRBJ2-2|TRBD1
CASSIDGTGGTGELFF
TGTGCCAGTAGTATAGATGGGACAGGGGGCACCGGGGAGCTGTTTTTT
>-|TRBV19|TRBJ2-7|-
CASSISDKAHLHSYEQYF
TGTGCCAGTAGTATAAGTGACAAGGCTCACCTACATTCCTACGAGCAGTACTTC
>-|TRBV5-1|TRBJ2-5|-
CASSLGTGQETQYF
TGCGCCAGCAGCTTGGGCACAGGGCAAGAGACCCAGTACTTC
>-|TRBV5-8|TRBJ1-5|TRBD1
CASSLGTGNQPQHF
TGTGCCAGCAGTCTCGGGACAGGGAATCAGCCCCAGCATTTT
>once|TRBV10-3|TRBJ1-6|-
CAISESFDYSPLHF
TGTGCCATCAGTGAGTCGTTCGACTATTCACCCCTCCACTTT
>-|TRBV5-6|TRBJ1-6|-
CASSFGGNSPLHF
TGTGCCAGCAGCTTTGGGGGGAATTCACCCCTCCACTTT
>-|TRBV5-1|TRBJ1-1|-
CASSLGGPDTEAFF
TGCGCCAGCAGCTTGGGGGGGCCCGACACTGAAGCTTTCTTT
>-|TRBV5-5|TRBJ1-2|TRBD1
CASSLAVQDRGNGYTF
TGTGCCAGCAGCTTGGCGGTCCAGGACAGGGGAAACGGCTACACCTTC
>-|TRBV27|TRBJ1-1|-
CASTQQGDTEAFF
TGTGCCAGCACCCAACAGGGTGACACTGAAGCTTTCTTT
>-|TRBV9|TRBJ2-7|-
CASSVTGGDYEQYF
TGTGCCAGCAGCGTCACTGGCGGGGATTACGAGCAGTACTTC
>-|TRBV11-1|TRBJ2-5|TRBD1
CASTRTGEETQYF
TGTGCCAGCACCCGGACAGGGGAAGAGACCCAGTACTTC
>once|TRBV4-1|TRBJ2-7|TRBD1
CASSQPGQGAGEQYF
TGCGCCAGCAGCCAACCGGGACAGGGGGCAGGGGAGCAGTACTTC
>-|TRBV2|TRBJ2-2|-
CASRDGTAGTGELFF
TGTGCCAGCAGGGATGGGACTGCGGGGACCGGGGAGCTGTTTTTT
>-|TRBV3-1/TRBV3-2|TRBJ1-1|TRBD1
CASSPGTGRYTEAFF
TGTGCCAGCAGCCCAGGGACAGGGCGTTACACTGAAGCTTTCTTT
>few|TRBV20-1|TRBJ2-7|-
CSATSPPEQYF
TGCAGTGCTACCTCCCCCCCCGAGCAGTACTTC
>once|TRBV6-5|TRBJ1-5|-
CASRQGNQPQHF
TGTGCCAGTCGACAGGGCAATCAGCCCCAGCATTTT
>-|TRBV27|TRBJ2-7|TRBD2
CASSLAGGPSPYEQYF
TGTGCCAGCAGTTTAGCGGGGGGACCCTCCCCCTACGAGCAGTACTTC
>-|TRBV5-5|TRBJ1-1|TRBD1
CASSFWDRETAEAFF
TGTGCCAGCAGCTTCTGGGACAGGGAGACAGCTGAAGCTTTCTTT
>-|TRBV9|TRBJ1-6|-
CASSATDYNSPLHF
TGTGCCAGCAGTGCGACAGATTATAATTCACCCCTCCACTTT
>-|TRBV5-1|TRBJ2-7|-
CASSLAGRGYEQYF
TGCGCCAGCAGCTTGGCCGGTAGGGGCTACGAGCAGTACTTC
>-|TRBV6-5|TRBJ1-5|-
CASSYSSGINQPQHF
TGTGCCAGCAGTTACTCGAGTGGTATCAACCAGCCCCAGCATTTT